A selection of T cell receptor beta chains follows, all from one sample in a study of early T cells in non-severe SARS-CoV-2 infection. TCRdb re-called the 5' RACE reads with MiXCR, one entry per CDR3 protein. The sample yields 55,000 to 75,000 distinct CDR3 sequences, about 6% seen once. The input for sequencing was whole blood, taken at baseline. The receptor set was obtained from an adult who was a healthcare worker with PCR-confirmed SARS-CoV-2 infection or an uninfected control (not recorded which). CDR3s include the opening cysteine and the closing phenylalanine or tryptophan. The D gene is left open where the match is weak. Not every row has a clone size; where given, it reads once, few, many or a size class.

TGCACCGGGGGTAGCTCCTACAATGAGCAGTTCTTC | CTGGSSYNEQFF | NA | TRBJ2-1 | many | TRBV20-1
TGCGCCAGCAGCCAAGGAGGCAGTCCGCCTCCTAGCACCTTC | CASSQGGSPPPSTF | NA | TRBJ1-2 | many | TRBV4-3
TGTGCCAGCAGCTTAGCCCGTACTAGCGCCAGCACAGATACGCAGTATTTT | CASSLARTSASTDTQYF | TRBD2 | TRBJ2-3 | few | TRBV7-6
TGTGCCAGCAACCGGGGGGCAGAGTGGCCTCAAAACTATGGCTACACCTTC | CASNRGAEWPQNYGYTF | NA | TRBJ1-2 | many | TRBV5-5
TGTGCCAGCAGCCAAGGGGTCCAGGGGGGCAACATTCAGTACTTC | CASSQGVQGGNIQYF | NA | TRBJ2-4 | few | TRBV4-2
TGCAGTGGTTGGCGAAGCACAGATACGCAGTATTTT | CSGWRSTDTQYF | NA | TRBJ2-3 | many | TRBV20-1
TGTGCCAGCAGTTTATTGGGGGGGCTGGGAGAGACCCAGTACTTC | CASSLLGGLGETQYF | NA | TRBJ2-5 | many | TRBV27
TGTGCCAGCAGCCCCAGAGTGGGGAGCGGGGGAAACAATGAGCAGTTCTTC | CASSPRVGSGGNNEQFF | TRBD2 | TRBJ2-1 | many | TRBV7-2
TGTGCCAGCAGTCGGGGGCCTGGGGTCGAGCAGTACTTC | CASSRGPGVEQYF | NA | TRBJ2-7 | many | TRBV27
TGCAGCGTTGGGGGACAGGGCAAAAACATTCAGTACTTC | CSVGGQGKNIQYF | TRBD1 | TRBJ2-4 | few | TRBV29-1
TGCAGTGCTAGAGGTAGCGGGAACGCAGATACGCAGTATTTT | CSARGSGNADTQYF | TRBD2 | TRBJ2-3 | NA | TRBV20-1
TGTGCCAGCAGCCGAGGGGACCTGAACACTGAAGCTTTCTTT | CASSRGDLNTEAFF | NA | TRBJ1-1 | many | TRBV28
TGTGCCAGCAGCCAAGATCGGCGGAGGGGCTATGGCTACACCTTC | CASSQDRRRGYGYTF | NA | TRBJ1-2 | NA | TRBV4-2
TGTGCCAGCAGCCACCCGGGCGGGGGAACTGAAGCTTTCTTT | CASSHPGGGTEAFF | NA | TRBJ1-1 | many | TRBV6-5
TGTGCCAGCAGCTCCGATGGTTGGGCAGCCTCTGGAAACACCATATATTTT | CASSSDGWAASGNTIYF | NA | TRBJ1-3 | many | TRBV11-2
TGTGCCAGCAGTTCAGCCGGTAGCACTGAAGCTTTCTTT | CASSSAGSTEAFF | NA | TRBJ1-1 | NA | TRBV6-2/TRBV6-3
TGCAGTGCCACATGGCTAGCGGGAGTTGAGCAGTTCTTC | CSATWLAGVEQFF | TRBD2 | TRBJ2-1 | many | TRBV20-1
TGCGCCAGCAGCTCAGACAGGGCTTACACCGGGGAGCTGTTTTTT | CASSSDRAYTGELFF | TRBD1 | TRBJ2-2 | few | TRBV5-1
TGTGCCAGCAGCCCTGGGATGGGCAATGAGCAGTTCTTC | CASSPGMGNEQFF | NA | TRBJ2-1 | many | TRBV7-2
TGTGCCAGCAGCTTTTGGGTCTCTGGGGCCAACGTCCTGACTTTC | CASSFWVSGANVLTF | NA | TRBJ2-6 | many | TRBV7-2
TGTGCCAGCAGCCAAGACAGGGCGGACACTGAAGCTTTCTTT | CASSQDRADTEAFF | TRBD1 | TRBJ1-1 | few | TRBV27
TGTGCCAGCAGCTCCGGACAGGGCGATATCACTGAAGCTTTCTTT | CASSSGQGDITEAFF | TRBD1 | TRBJ1-1 | NA | TRBV7-9
TGCGCCAGCAGCCGAGGTCGGGTAGCGGGAAACCACAATGAGCAGTTCTTC | CASSRGRVAGNHNEQFF | TRBD2 | TRBJ2-1 | many | TRBV4-1
TGTGCCAGCAGCCCCCCCGTACTTGGCGAGCAGTACTTC | CASSPPVLGEQYF | NA | TRBJ2-7 | many | TRBV7-9
TGCAGCGTTGACCGCTCCCGACAGGGTGGCTACACCTTC | CSVDRSRQGGYTF | TRBD1 | TRBJ1-2 | many | TRBV29-1
TGTGCCAGCAGCGTCGGGCTAGCGGGATTCACCGGGGAGCTGTTTTTT | CASSVGLAGFTGELFF | TRBD2 | TRBJ2-2 | few | TRBV3-1
TGTGCCAGCAGCCCATTCACCCCGCGGGTGCCGAACACTGAAGCTTTCTTT | CASSPFTPRVPNTEAFF | NA | TRBJ1-1 | many | TRBV11-2
TGTGCCAGCAGCTTAGGGGGGGTCGGGAACACTGAAGCTTTCTTT | CASSLGGVGNTEAFF | NA | TRBJ1-1 | NA | TRBV7-3
TGTGCCAGCAGCCCTTCCCGAGCAGACACCATCACCGGGGAGCTGTTTTTT | CASSPSRADTITGELFF | NA | TRBJ2-2 | NA | TRBV7-9
TGTGCCAGCAGTTTATCTCTAGCGGGACCCGGGGAGCTGTTTTTT | CASSLSLAGPGELFF | TRBD2 | TRBJ2-2 | NA | TRBV28